Listed here are 10 T cell receptor beta chains from one sample, sequenced in a study of CD8 T cells in Susac syndrome. cDNA came from roughly 0.5 to 1 ug RNA primed by random hexamers. Each CDR3 protein gets one entry after TCRdb re-called the immunoSEQ multiplex PCR reads with MiXCR. The sample records 250,000 to 300,000 distinct CDR3 sequences, approximately 84% being singletons. The source material was CD8+ T cells from PBMCs. Receptor source: a human donor with multiple sclerosis.

The chain carries TRBV27 and TRBJ1-5; unclear D gene. This CDR3 is 14 amino acids long. Trimming removed 5 bases from V and 6 bases from J, with 14 bases in between. CDR1 is MNHEY and CDR2 is SMNVEV in the germline V gene (reference sequence). The CDR3 region is CASSMGSVGQPQHF. CDR3 sequence (DNA): TGTGCCAGCAGTATGGGAAGCGTCGGTCAGCCCCAGCATTTT.

This chain connects TRBV7-9 to TRBJ2-7, with D perhaps TRBD2 (5 bases). The CDR3 contains 12 residues. V lost 1 base and J lost 5, with 6 bases in between. Germline assignment: CDR1 SEHNR and CDR2 FQNEAQ (reference sequence). The CDR3 sequence: CASSLERNEQYF. CDR3 bases: TGTGCCAGCAGCTTAGAGCGGAACGAGCAGTACTTC.

J is TRBJ2-2 and V is TRBV6-5; 7 bases align to TRBD2. CDR3 length: 17 amino acids. The germline gives CDR1 MNHEY, CDR2 SVGAGI. The V gene end was trimmed by 2 bases and the J gene end by 3 bases; junction bases not matched to a gene: 9. The CDR3 bases are TGTGCCAGCAGTTACGTCGGCGCGGGAGCGGACACCGGGGAGCTGTTTTTT. It is translated as CASSYVGAGADTGELFF.

The chain has TRBV27 and TRBJ2-3; a possible D gene is TRBD2 (6 bases). The CDR3 is 13 amino acids. Deletions cut 3 bases from V and 7 bases from J, with 11 bases between. From germline, CDR1 is MNHEY and CDR2 SMNVEV (reference sequence). In nucleotides, the CDR3 is TGTGCCAGCAGTTTCGCGGAGGGAAATACGCAGTATTTT. Amino acid sequence: CASSFAEGNTQYF.

This clonotype has more than one count but fewer than ten. The V and J genes are TRBV6-1 and TRBJ2-7, with no clear D. The CDR3 runs 14 residues. The ends were cut back, 1 base at V and 3 bases at J, with 10 bases in the middle. Germline V gene data show CDR1 as MNHNS and CDR2 as SASEGT. In nucleotides, the CDR3 is TGTGCCAGCAGTGAAGATCTGGAAAGCTACGAGCAGTACTTC. Encoded protein: CASSEDLESYEQYF.

The J gene is TRBJ2-7, the V gene TRBV28; D may correspond to TRBD1 or TRBD2 (5 bases each). The CDR3 totals 15 residues. CDR1 and CDR2 (germline): MDHEN, SYDVKM. Trimming removed 3 bases from V and 5 bases from J, with 17 bases in between. The CDR3 nucleotides are TGTGCCAGCAGTTTCCATGGGGGTATGAACCACGAGCAGTACTTC. This sequence encodes CASSFHGGMNHEQYF.

The rearrangement links TRBV4-2 to TRBJ2-7; 9 bases line up with TRBD2. Per the germline V gene, CDR1 is LGHNA and CDR2 is YNFKEQ. With 0 bases clipped from V and 3 bases from J, the junction kept 3 bases outside the gene matches. The CDR3 spans 15 residues. CDR3 loop: CASSQEAGGFYEQYF. In DNA form, the CDR3 reads TGTGCCAGCAGCCAAGAGGCGGGAGGGTTCTACGAGCAGTACTTC.

The chain has TRBV5-1 and TRBJ2-1; 14 positions agree with TRBD2. The CDR3 has 19 amino acids. V trimming: 2 bases; J trimming: 1 base; junction bases outside the gene matches: 8. Per the germline V gene, CDR1 is SGHRS and CDR2 is YFSETQ. The CDR3 region is CASSFFSGLAGESYNEQFF. The CDR3 DNA reads as TGCGCCAGCAGCTTCTTCTCGGGACTAGCGGGAGAGTCCTACAATGAGCAGTTCTTC.

V and J are TRBV15 and TRBJ1-2, with TRBD1 as a possible D gene (6 bases). CDR1 is LNHNV, CDR2 YYDKDF, per germline (reference sequence). The CDR3 runs 17 residues. V was pared by 1 base and J by 0 bases, with 15 bases between. The CDR3 DNA reads TGTGCCACCAGCAGAGGGAAGACAGGCGCTGCTAACTATGGCTACACCTTC. Translation: CATSRGKTGAANYGYTF.

The rearrangement uses TRBV5-1 and TRBJ2-1; the D is unclear. This CDR3 region has 16 residues. Germline loops: CDR1 SGHRS, CDR2 YFSETQ. V lost 0 bases and J 4 bases, leaving 14 bases between the germline ends. The CDR3: CASSLAVGADYNEQFF. The DNA for the CDR3 is TGCGCCAGCAGCTTGGCGGTGGGCGCGGATTACAATGAGCAGTTCTTC.